This entry lists 16 T cell receptor beta chains sequenced from one sample in a study of shared clonotypes between healthy human individuals. Profiling relied on immunoSEQ multiplex PCR, and the TCRdb table lists in-frame clones only, not all of them. Of roughly 1.5 million clones detected, under 99% appear once; the ten largest clones hold 0.4% to 0.55%. What was sequenced was naive CD4+ T cells sorted from blood. This sample's subset: CD45RA+ positively selected. These receptors were obtained from a man aged 30-40 years in good health.

This sequence joins TRBV10-3 and TRBJ1-2, with D maybe TRBD1 (6 bases). With 4 bases removed from V and 4 bases from J, the gap between germline ends came to 10 bases. Germline V CDR1 and CDR2: ENHRY, SYGVKD. The length of the CDR3 is 13 residues. The CDR3 sequence is CAISADRSYGYTF. The CDR3, as DNA: TGTGCCATCAGTGCCGACAGGTCCTATGGCTACACCTTC.

This clone was recorded only once. J is TRBJ1-2 and V is TRBV18; TRBD1 matches 9 bases. V gave up 3 bases and J gave up 4 bases; unmatched junction bases: 3. The length of the CDR3 is 14 residues. CDR1 and CDR2 (germline): KGHSH, LQKENI. The CDR3, as DNA: TGTGCCAGCTCACCGGGACAGGGAACCTATGGCTACACCTTC. It translates to CASSPGQGTYGYTF.

The chain combines TRBV2 with TRBJ2-7; 9 bases map to TRBD1. This CDR3 has 15 amino acids. CDR1 is SNHLY and CDR2 is FYNNEI in the germline V gene. V shed 6 bases, J shed 2 bases, and the junction held 8 bases outside the gene matches. CDR3 in DNA: TGTGCCAGCAGGCCCGGGACAGGGCAGACCTACGAGCAGTACTTC. It yields the protein CASRPGTGQTYEQYF.

Only one count was recorded for this clone. CDR3 sequence: CASSLFGDGELFF. The CDR3 DNA follows: TGTGCCAGCAGTTTGTTCGGGGACGGGGAGCTGTTTTTT. This rearrangement joins TRBV28 to TRBJ2-2; D might be TRBD2 (5 bases). The germline gives CDR1 MDHEN, CDR2 SYDVKM. Trimming left V 3 bases short and J 7 bases short, with 9 bases between. This CDR3 region has 13 residues.

This sequence joins TRBV7-9 and TRBJ1-2, with 7 bases lining up with TRBD1. V was pared by 1 base and J by 5 bases, with 4 bases of the junction left unmatched. This CDR3 comprises 14 residues. The germline V gene encodes CDR1 SEHNR and CDR2 FQNEAQ (reference sequence). The CDR3 region is CASSLVGQTYGYTF. The CDR3 nucleotides are TGTGCCAGCAGCTTAGTGGGACAGACTTATGGCTACACCTTC. Looking up the rest from reference TRBV7-9 and TRBJ1-2 gives the full variable domain: DTGVSQNPRHKITKRGQNVTFRCDPISEHNRLYWYRQTLGQGPEFLTYFQNEAQLEKSRLLSDRFSAERPKGSFSTLEIQRTEQGDSAMYLCASSLVGQTYGYTFGSGTRLTVV.

The chain is built from TRBV6-5 and TRBJ2-7; 10 bases match TRBD1. Per germline, CDR1 MNHEY and CDR2 SVGAGI. J lost 2 bases, V lost 5 bases, and 3 bases had no gene match. This CDR3 is 14 amino acids long. The CDR3 is CASSGQGGAYEQYF. CDR3 in DNA: TGTGCCAGCAGTGGACAGGGGGGTGCCTACGAGCAGTACTTC.

Concerning this clone: The sample contains more than one DNA sequence encoding this CDR3. The rearrangement uses TRBV11-2 and TRBJ2-7; a weak D match, TRBD2 (5 bases). This CDR3 has 14 residues. Germline-derived CDR1 and CDR2 are SGHAT and FQNNGV. Trimming cost V 1 base and J 0 bases, with 7 bases left between them. The CDR3 protein is CASSLVRGSYEQYF. The DNA of the CDR3 is TGTGCCAGCAGCTTAGTACGGGGCTCCTACGAGCAGTACTTC.

Notes on this clone: This CDR3 is also generated by other DNA sequences in the sample. V gene TRBV5-1 combines with J gene TRBJ2-7; D is possibly TRBD1 or TRBD2 (5 bases each). The ends were cut back, 4 bases at V and 3 bases at J, with 8 bases in the middle. CDR3 length: 12 residues. Germline V gene sequence: CDR1 SGHRS, CDR2 YFSETQ. In nucleotides, the CDR3 is TGCGCCAGCAGCAAGGGGAGCTACGAGCAGTACTTC. Amino acid sequence: CASSKGSYEQYF.

This chain joins TRBV2 and TRBJ2-4; TRBD1 matches 8 bases. CDR1 and CDR2 from the germline V gene are SNHLY and FYNNEI. This CDR3 spans 14 amino acids. With 8 bases clipped from V and 6 bases from J, the junction kept 9 bases outside the gene matches. DNA for the CDR3: TGTGCCAGCGTCGCCCAGGGGGCGCGAAACATTCAGTACTTC. Encoded protein: CASVAQGARNIQYF.

This clone was seen once. Here the CDR3 DNA reads TGTGCCAGCAGGCCGACAGGGTTGGGTAATGAAAAACTGTTTTTT. Translated, it gives CASRPTGLGNEKLFF. The chain links TRBV7-9 to TRBJ1-4; 7 bases align to TRBD1. The V gene end was trimmed by 6 bases and the J gene end by 4 bases; junction bases not matched to a gene: 8. The length of the CDR3 is 15 residues. Germline-derived CDR1 and CDR2 are SEHNR and FQNEAQ (reference sequence). Drawing the rest from reference TRBV7-9 and TRBJ1-4, the complete variable domain is DTGVSQNPRHKITKRGQNVTFRCDPISEHNRLYWYRQTLGQGPEFLTYFQNEAQLEKSRLLSDRFSAERPKGSFSTLEIQRTEQGDSAMYLCASRPTGLGNEKLFFGSGTQLSVL.

V is TRBV9 and J is TRBJ2-7; D is possibly TRBD1 (6 bases). This CDR3 has 14 residues. The V and J ends lost 0 bases and 5 bases respectively, with 12 bases between them. CDR1 SGDLS and CDR2 YYNGEE come from the germline V gene. DNA of the CDR3: TGTGCCAGCAGCGTAGATACAGGGTCGGACGAGCAGTACTTC. It encodes CASSVDTGSDEQYF.

This sequence joins TRBV29-1 and TRBJ2-1; 10 bases line up with TRBD2. V shed 4 bases and J 4 bases; nucleotides not matched to a gene: 13. The CDR3 runs 17 residues. The germline V gene has CDR1 SQVTM and CDR2 ANQGSEA. The CDR3 reads CSVAGASGSSGYNEQFF. The CDR3 DNA reads TGCAGCGTTGCAGGGGCTAGCGGGAGTTCGGGTTACAATGAGCAGTTCTTC.

The chain combines TRBV4-2 with TRBJ2-7; D is unresolved. CDR1 and CDR2 (germline): LGHNA, YNFKEQ. The CDR3 contains 17 residues. Trimming left V 3 bases short and J 0 bases short, with 18 bases between. CDR3 DNA: TGTGCCAGCAGCCACGTAAACTGGCGGCAGGCCTCCTACGAGCAGTACTTC. Its translation: CASSHVNWRQASYEQYF.

This sequence joins TRBV28 and TRBJ2-7; D ambiguous. V was cut by 6 bases and J by 0 bases, with 9 bases left in between. Germline assignment: CDR1 MDHEN and CDR2 SYDVKM. The CDR3 has 13 amino acids. Here the CDR3 DNA reads TGTGCCAGCAGATACCCGAACTCCTACGAGCAGTACTTC. Its protein is CASRYPNSYEQYF.

J is TRBJ2-2 and V is TRBV7-2; D remains unclear. This CDR3 has 14 residues. The ends were cut back, 0 bases at V and 6 bases at J, with 8 bases in the middle. Germline lookup yields CDR1 SGHTA and CDR2 FQGNSA. CDR3 nucleotide sequence: TGTGCCAGCAGCTTAGCCCGCGGTCCCGGGGAGCTGTTTTTT. Protein product: CASSLARGPGELFF.

The chain combines TRBV9 with TRBJ2-1; D possibly uses TRBD1 or TRBD2 (5 bases each). The CDR3 has 19 residues. Germline lookup yields CDR1 SGDLS and CDR2 YYNGEE. Trimming removed 0 bases at V and 3 bases at J, with 22 bases between. The chain's CDR3 is CASSVEGIAAEEGYNEQFF. As DNA, the CDR3 is TGTGCCAGCAGCGTAGAGGGGATAGCAGCGGAAGAAGGCTACAATGAGCAGTTCTTC.